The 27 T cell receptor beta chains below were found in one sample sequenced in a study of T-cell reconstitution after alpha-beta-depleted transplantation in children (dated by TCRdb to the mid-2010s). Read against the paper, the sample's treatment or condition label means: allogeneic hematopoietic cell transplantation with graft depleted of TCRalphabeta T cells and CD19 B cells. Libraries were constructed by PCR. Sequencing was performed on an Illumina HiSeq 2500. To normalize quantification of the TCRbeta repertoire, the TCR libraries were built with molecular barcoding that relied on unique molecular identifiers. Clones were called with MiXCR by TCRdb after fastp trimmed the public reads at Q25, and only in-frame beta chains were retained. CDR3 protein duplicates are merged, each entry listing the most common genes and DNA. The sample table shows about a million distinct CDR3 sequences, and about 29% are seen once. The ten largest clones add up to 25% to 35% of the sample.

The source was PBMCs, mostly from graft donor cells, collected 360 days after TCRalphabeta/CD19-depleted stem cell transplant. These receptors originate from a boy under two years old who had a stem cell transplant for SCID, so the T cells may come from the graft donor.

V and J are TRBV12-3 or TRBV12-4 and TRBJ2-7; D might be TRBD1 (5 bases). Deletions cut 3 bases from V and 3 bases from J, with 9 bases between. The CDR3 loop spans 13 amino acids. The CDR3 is CASSLMQGYEQYF. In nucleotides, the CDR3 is TGTGCCAGCAGTTTGATGCAGGGCTACGAGCAGTACTTC.

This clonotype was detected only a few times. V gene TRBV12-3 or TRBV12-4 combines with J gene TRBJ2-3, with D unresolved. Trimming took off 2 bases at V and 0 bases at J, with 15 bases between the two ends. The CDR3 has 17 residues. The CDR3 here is CASSLHQTPTSTDTQYF. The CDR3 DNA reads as TGTGCCAGCAGTTTACATCAGACACCTACTAGCACAGATACGCAGTATTTT.

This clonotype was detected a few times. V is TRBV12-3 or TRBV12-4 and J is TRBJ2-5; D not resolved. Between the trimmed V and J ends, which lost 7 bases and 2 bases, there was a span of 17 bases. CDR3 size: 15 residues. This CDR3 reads CASTNRSALQETQYF. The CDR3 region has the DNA TGTGCCAGCACCAATCGCTCCGCCCTGCAAGAGACCCAGTACTTC.

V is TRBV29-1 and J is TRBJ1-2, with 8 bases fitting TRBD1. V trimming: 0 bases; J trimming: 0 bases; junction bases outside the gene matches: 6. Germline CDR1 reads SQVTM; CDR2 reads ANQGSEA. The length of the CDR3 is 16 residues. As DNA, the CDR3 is TGCAGCGTTGAAGATGGACAGGGTTATTCTAACTATGGCTACACCTTC. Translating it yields CSVEDGQGYSNYGYTF.

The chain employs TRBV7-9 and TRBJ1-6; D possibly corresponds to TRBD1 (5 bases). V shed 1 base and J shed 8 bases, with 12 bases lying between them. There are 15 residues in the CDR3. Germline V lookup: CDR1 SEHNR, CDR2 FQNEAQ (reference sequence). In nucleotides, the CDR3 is TGTGCCAGCAGCTTAGTTGCGGGGCGGGATTCACCCCTCCACTTT. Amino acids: CASSLVAGRDSPLHF.

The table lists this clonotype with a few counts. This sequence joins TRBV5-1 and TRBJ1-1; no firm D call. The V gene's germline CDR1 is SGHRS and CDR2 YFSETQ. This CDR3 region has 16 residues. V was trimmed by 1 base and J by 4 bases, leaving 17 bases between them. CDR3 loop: CASSLWLAGDSTEAFF. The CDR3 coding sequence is TGCGCCAGCAGCTTGTGGCTGGCAGGCGATAGCACTGAAGCTTTCTTT.

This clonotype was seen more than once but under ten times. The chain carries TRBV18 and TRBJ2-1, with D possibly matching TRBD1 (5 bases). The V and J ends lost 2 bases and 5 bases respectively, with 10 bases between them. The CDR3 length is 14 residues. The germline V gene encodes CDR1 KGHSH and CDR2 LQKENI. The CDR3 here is CASSPWGLHNEQFF. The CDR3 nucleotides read TGTGCCAGCTCACCATGGGGCCTCCACAATGAGCAGTTCTTC. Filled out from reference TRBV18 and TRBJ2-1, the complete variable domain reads NAGVMQNPRHLVRRRGQEARLRCSPMKGHSHVYWYRQLPEEGLKFMVYLQKENIIDESGMPKERFSAEFPKEGPSILRIQQVVRGDSAAYFCASSPWGLHNEQFFGPGTRLTVL.

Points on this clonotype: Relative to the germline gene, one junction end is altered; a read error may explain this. The CDR3 DNA reads as TGTGCCAGCAGAGAAGGTAGCGGGACCTCTGGGGCCAACGTCCTGACTTTC. It is translated as CASREGSGTSGANVLTF. The chain couples TRBV2 to TRBJ2-6, with 8 bases fitting TRBD2. This CDR3 has 17 residues. CDR1 is SNHLY, CDR2 FYNNEI, per germline.

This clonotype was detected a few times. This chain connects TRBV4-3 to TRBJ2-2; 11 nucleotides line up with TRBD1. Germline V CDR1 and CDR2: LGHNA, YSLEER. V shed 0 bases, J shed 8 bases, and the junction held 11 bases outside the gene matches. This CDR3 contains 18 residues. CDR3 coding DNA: TGCGCCAGCAGCCAAGAGGCTCCCGGGACAGGGGGTCCGGGGGAGCTGTTTTTT. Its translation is CASSQEAPGTGGPGELFF.

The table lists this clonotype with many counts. CDR3 sequence: CASSLDSADTQYF. DNA for the CDR3: TGCGCCAGCAGCTTGGATAGCGCAGATACGCAGTATTTT. This chain joins TRBV5-1 and TRBJ2-3, with D possibly TRBD2 on 5 matching bases. Germline CDR1 SGHRS, CDR2 YFSETQ. The CDR3 is 13 residues long. Trimming cost V 0 bases and J 4 bases, with 6 bases left between them. The full variable domain, rest sourced from reference TRBV5-1 and TRBJ2-3, is KAGVTQTPRYLIKTRGQQVTLSCSPISGHRSVSWYQQTPGQGLQFLFEYFSETQRNKGNFPGRFSGRQFSNSRSEMNVSTLELGDSALYLCASSLDSADTQYFGPGTRLTVL.

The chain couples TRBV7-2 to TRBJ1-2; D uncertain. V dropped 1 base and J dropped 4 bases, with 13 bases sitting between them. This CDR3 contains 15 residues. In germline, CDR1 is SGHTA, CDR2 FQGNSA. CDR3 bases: TGTGCCAGCAGCTTAGGCAGATCATTTATCTATGGCTACACCTTC. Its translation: CASSLGRSFIYGYTF. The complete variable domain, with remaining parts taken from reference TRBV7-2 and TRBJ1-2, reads GAGVSQSPSNKVTEKGKDVELRCDPISGHTALYWYRQSLGQGLEFLIYFQGNSAPDKSGLPSDRFSAERTGGSVSTLTIQRTQQEDSAVYLCASSLGRSFIYGYTFGSGTRLTVV.

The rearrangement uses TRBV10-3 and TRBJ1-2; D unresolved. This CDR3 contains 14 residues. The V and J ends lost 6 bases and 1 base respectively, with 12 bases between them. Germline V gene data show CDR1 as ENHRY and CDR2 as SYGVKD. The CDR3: CAISRINNNYGYTF. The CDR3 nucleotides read TGTGCCATCAGCCGAATCAATAATAACTATGGCTACACCTTC.

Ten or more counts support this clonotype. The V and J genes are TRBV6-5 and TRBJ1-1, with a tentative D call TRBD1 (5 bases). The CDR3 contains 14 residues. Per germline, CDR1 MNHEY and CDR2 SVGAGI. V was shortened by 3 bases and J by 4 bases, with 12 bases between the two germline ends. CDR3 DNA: TGTGCCAGCAGTTATACAGGAGGAGTCACTGAAGCTTTCTTT. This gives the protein CASSYTGGVTEAFF.

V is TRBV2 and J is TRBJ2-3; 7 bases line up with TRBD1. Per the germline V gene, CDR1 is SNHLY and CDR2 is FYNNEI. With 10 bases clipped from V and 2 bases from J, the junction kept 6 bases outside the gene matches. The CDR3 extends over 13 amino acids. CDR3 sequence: CAILQGSTDTQYF. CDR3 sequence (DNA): TGTGCCATCCTACAGGGGTCCACAGATACGCAGTATTTT.

For the CDR3, the DNA is TGTGCCAGCAGTTACCCTCACGGGAGGGTCACCGGGGAGCTGTTTTTT. This encodes CASSYPHGRVTGELFF. V is TRBV12-3 or TRBV12-4 and J is TRBJ2-2, with 8 bases that match TRBD2. The CDR3 loop spans 16 amino acids. The V gene end was trimmed by 4 bases and the J gene end by 4 bases; junction bases not matched to a gene: 8.

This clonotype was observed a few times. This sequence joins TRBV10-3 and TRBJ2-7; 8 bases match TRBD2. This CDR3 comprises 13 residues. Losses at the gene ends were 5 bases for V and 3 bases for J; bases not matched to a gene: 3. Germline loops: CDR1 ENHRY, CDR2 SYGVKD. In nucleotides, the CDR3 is TGTGCCATCAGTATGGCGGGGGGCTACGAGCAGTACTTC. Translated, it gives CAISMAGGYEQYF.

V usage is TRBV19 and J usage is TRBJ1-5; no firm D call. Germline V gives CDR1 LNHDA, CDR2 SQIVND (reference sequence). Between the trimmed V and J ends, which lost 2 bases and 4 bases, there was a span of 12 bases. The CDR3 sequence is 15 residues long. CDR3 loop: CASSIRADQNQPQHF. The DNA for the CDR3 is TGTGCCAGTAGTATACGGGCAGACCAAAATCAGCCCCAGCATTTT.

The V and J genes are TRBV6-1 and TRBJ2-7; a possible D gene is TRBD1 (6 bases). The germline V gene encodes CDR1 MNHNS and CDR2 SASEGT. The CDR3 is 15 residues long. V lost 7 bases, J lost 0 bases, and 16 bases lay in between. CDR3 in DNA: TGTGCCAGCACTCGAATATGGGACAACTCCTACGAGCAGTACTTC. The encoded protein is CASTRIWDNSYEQYF.

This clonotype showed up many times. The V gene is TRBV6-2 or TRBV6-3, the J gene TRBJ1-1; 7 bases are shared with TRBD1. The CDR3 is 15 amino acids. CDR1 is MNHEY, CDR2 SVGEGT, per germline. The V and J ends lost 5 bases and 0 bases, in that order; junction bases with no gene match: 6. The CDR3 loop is CASSRRTGMNTEAFF. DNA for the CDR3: TGTGCCAGCAGTCGGCGGACAGGTATGAACACTGAAGCTTTCTTT.

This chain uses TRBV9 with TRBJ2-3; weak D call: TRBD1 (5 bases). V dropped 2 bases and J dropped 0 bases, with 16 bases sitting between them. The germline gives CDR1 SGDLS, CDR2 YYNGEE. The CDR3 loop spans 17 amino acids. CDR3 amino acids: CASSVQRQIRSTDTQYF. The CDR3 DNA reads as TGTGCCAGCAGCGTCCAGAGACAGATAAGAAGCACAGATACGCAGTATTTT. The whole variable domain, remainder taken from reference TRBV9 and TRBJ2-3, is DSGVTQTPKHLITATGQRVTLRCSPRSGDLSVYWYQQSLDQGLQFLIQYYNGEERAKGNILERFSAQQFPDLHSELNLSSLELGDSALYFCASSVQRQIRSTDTQYFGPGTRLTVL.

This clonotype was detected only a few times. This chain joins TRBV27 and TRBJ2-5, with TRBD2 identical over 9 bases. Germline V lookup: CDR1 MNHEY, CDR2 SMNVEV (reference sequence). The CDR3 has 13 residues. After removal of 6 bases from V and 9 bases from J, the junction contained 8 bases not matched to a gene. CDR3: CASSDGTSMSQYF. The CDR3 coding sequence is TGTGCCAGCAGCGACGGGACTAGCATGTCCCAGTACTTC.

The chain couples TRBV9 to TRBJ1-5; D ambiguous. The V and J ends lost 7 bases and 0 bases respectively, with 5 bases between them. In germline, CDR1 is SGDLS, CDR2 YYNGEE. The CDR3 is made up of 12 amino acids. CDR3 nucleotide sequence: TGTGCCAGCTCGAATAGCAATCAGCCCCAGCATTTT. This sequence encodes CASSNSNQPQHF.

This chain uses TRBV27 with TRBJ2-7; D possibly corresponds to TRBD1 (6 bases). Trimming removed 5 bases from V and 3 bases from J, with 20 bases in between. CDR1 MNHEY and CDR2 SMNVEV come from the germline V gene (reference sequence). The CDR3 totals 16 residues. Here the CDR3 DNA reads TGTGCCAGCAGTCCCCTTGGGGGCTTGGGCGTCTACGAGCAGTACTTC. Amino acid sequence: CASSPLGGLGVYEQYF.

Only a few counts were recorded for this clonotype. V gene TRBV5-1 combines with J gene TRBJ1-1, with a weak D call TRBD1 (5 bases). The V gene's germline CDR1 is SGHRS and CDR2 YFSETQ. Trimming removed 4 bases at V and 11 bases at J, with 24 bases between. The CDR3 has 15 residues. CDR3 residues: CASSPGEGPRSGAFF. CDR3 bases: TGCGCCAGCAGCCCTGGGGAGGGACCGAGGAGTGGGGCTTTCTTT.

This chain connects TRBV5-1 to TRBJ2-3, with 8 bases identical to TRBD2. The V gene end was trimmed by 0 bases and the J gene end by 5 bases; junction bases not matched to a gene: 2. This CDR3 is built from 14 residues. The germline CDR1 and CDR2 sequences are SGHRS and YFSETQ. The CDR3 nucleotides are TGCGCCAGCAGCTTGGTAGCGGGGCAAGATACGCAGTATTTT. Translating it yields CASSLVAGQDTQYF.

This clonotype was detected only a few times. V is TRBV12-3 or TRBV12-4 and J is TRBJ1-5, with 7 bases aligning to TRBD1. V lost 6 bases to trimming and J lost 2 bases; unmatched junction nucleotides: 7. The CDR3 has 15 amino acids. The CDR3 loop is CASRRQGQGNQPQHF. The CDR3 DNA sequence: TGTGCCAGCAGAAGACAGGGCCAGGGCAATCAGCCCCAGCATTTT.

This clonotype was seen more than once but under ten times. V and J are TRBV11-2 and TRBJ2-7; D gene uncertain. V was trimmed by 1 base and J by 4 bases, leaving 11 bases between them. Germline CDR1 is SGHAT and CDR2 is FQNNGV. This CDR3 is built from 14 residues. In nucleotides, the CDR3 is TGTGCCAGCAGCTTAGTAACAGCCCGTTACGAGCAGTACTTC. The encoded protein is CASSLVTARYEQYF.